This TCR beta chain was profiled in a study of PD-1 blockade in classical Hodgkin lymphoma (dated by TCRdb to between 2020 and 2021). With regard to the full study: Nivolumab dosing was 3 mg/kg intravenously every 2 weeks, continuing until either disease progression or unacceptable toxicity. A peripheral blood immune signature of response to PD-1 blockade in classical Hodgkin lymphoma was defined using TCR beta sequencing and CyTOF. What the study reported, not specific to this receptor: Baseline diversity similar to that of newly diagnosed patients was observed in trial patients achieving complete response, whereas significantly lower diversity was observed in partial responders and progressors. Only a single clinical trial cohort was studied, and what caused the repertoire differences, possibly disease activity or prior therapy, remained undefined. A significant rise by C4D1 was seen in CD4+ but not CD8+ TCR diversity (p=0.0027 vs p=0.16), with the rise being most apparent in complete responders (p=0.02). Lower diversity was seen in patients whose nivolumab began less than 1 year after ASCT, and these patients were left out of later analyses so that immune reconstitution would not confound the results. Baseline TCR diversity was reported as lower in newly diagnosed patients than in healthy donors, and lower still in relapsed/refractory patients.

CDR3 length: 15 amino acids, cysteine to phenylalanine. The entry retains the CDR3 DNA only, 45 bases that are in frame from base 1. As encoded in the germline V gene, CDR1 is SGDLS while CDR2 is YYNGEE. V loses 4 bases, J loses 1 base, and the germline ends lie 15 bases apart. In the paper's terms, the time point label means: cycle 1 day 1 (C1D1), immediately before nivolumab initiation. Every trial patient had relapsed after autologous stem cell transplantation, and cohorts A, B and C differed in prior brentuximab vedotin exposure. A total of about 51 patients with relapsed/refractory classical Hodgkin lymphoma made up the trial cohort, and each patient's best overall response was complete response, partial response or progressive disease. In the multi-cohort phase II CheckMate 205 trial, trial patients received single-agent nivolumab. An independent review committee assessed best overall response by applying the 2007 International Working Group response criteria. Trial PBMCs were obtained immediately prior to nivolumab initiation (C1D1) and on therapy at cycle 2 day 1 and cycle 4 day 1. After peripheral blood was drawn into 8 mL Vacutainer Cell Preparation Tubes, PBMCs were isolated by centrifugation and then cryopreserved.

The Qiagen DNeasy kit was used to extract genomic DNA both from unsorted PBMCs and from the negatively selected CD4+ and CD8+ fractions. TCR beta CDR3 regions were subjected to amplification by immunoSEQ multiplex PCR with primers that anneal to V and J segments. Amplification bias was minimized using a synthetic immune receptor repertoire, and residual bias was removed computationally after sequencing. In the original analysis: Custom Python scripts were used to quantify repertoire diversity as the Shannon entropy index. Unsorted, CD4+ and CD8+ repertoires were analyzed separately, except for combined analyses in which CD4+ and CD8+ sequences were merged in silico. Clonal expansion was defined as a frequency increase of at least 2-fold after treatment compared with C1D1, and clones undetected at baseline were assigned a pseudocount of 0.5. Clones with 0 or 1 copy at C1D1 were classified as singleton clones, and clones with 2 or more copies were classified as non-singleton clones. Clones expanded in unsorted samples were assigned a CD4+, CD8+ or unknown annotation through matching of protein sequences in sorted samples from the same patient. Wilcoxon tests were applied to paired samples to test diversity changes from C1D1 to C4D1. The table comes from immuneACCESS by way of TCRdb, which keeps in-frame sequences with V and J called. Part of the clones is missing from these tables; in studies checked, under half for an unresolved V gene and the rest for unknown reasons. That table furnishes V, J and clone size, whereas the DNA furnished D and trimming. The sample data list several thousand clones, and around 80% of these were observed just once. Under 40% of the sample comes from the top ten.

As for this clone: No antigen is known for it. Base-call qualities are not available, and no considerably larger clone is one nucleotide away.

This specimen consisted of peripheral blood mononuclear cells (PBMCs), obtained at baseline. The origin of this receptor is a human donor with classical Hodgkin lymphoma. In this chain, TRBV9 is recombined with TRBJ2-7; TRBD2 could be the D gene, as 6 bases match. The DNA reads TGTGCCAGCAGCCCTGGGGGGTTTAATTCCTACGAGCAGTACTTC. This gives the protein CASSPGGFNSYEQYF. With all but the CDR3 taken from the reference TRBV9 and TRBJ2-7 genes, the full variable domain is: DSGVTQTPKHLITATGQRVTLRCSPRSGDLSVYWYQQSLDQGLQFLIQYYNGEERAKGNILERFSAQQFPDLHSELNLSSLELGDSALYFCASSPGGFNSYEQYFGPGTRLTVT.